This T cell receptor beta chain derives from a study of T cells after yellow fever vaccination. Study details: Preparing low-cell-number fractions relied on SMART-Seq v4 Ultra Low Input.

There are 14 residues in the CDR3. Germline V lookup: CDR1 MGHDK, CDR2 SYGVNS. V lost 5 bases, J lost 8 bases, and 15 bases lay in between. TCRdb fed the 5' RACE reads into MiXCR, producing one record per CDR3 protein. The sample records around 250,000 distinct CDR3 sequences, roughly 5.2% being singletons. This receptor was obtained from a man between 18 and 35 years old who received the YFV17D yellow fever vaccine. Sequenced here: CD4+ T cells sorted from PBMCs, sampled on the day of the yellow fever booster vaccination. The genes are TRBV25-1 and TRBJ1-4, with unresolved D. CDR3 bases: TGTGCCAGCAGTTTCGGTCAGTTGGAGGAAAAACTGTTTTTT. This encodes CASSFGQLEEKLFF.